These T cell receptor beta chains were read from a single sample in a study of shared clonotypes between healthy human individuals. Generated by immunoSEQ multiplex PCR, the TCRdb table keeps only in-frame clones and is missing some. The repertoire consists of approximately 470,000 clones, with around 73% occurring once and the leading ten covering more than 10%. Material: PBMCs. Receptor source: a woman aged 40 to 49 in good health. Some clones in this sample may be carry-over from other donors' samples. Each CDR3 is given with its conserved first and last residue.

TRBV15,TRBJ2-2,CATSSARGQGRTGELFF
TRBV6-5,TRBJ1-2,CASSSTLTRGYTF
TRBV2,TRBJ2-1,CASSLAGGGVEQFF
TRBV7-8,TRBJ1-4,CASSLRTGATNEKLFF
TRBV6-6,TRBJ2-1,CASSLTGTQFYNEQFF
TRBV19,TRBJ2-5,CASSPRIAGVQETQYF
TRBV6-1,TRBJ2-5,CANSDGAQETQYF
TRBV28,TRBJ2-3,CASKPTTSTDTQYF
TRBV19,TRBJ1-2,CASSIKVNYGYTF
TRBV9,TRBJ2-3,CASSGRLAERSTDTQYF
TRBV7-6,TRBJ2-7,CASGPRAGVRYEQYF
TRBV30,TRBJ1-5,CAWSGGLGDQPQHF
TRBV28,TRBJ1-4,CASSSPGEGEKLFF
TRBV9,TRBJ2-2,CASSGRGPVPGELFF
TRBV4-1,TRBJ2-5,CASSRTGLLETQYF
TRBV28,TRBJ2-4,CASGNSVRVLAKNIQYF
TRBV27,TRBJ1-4,CASSFNGHGEKLFF
TRBV11-2,TRBJ1-2,CASSSLVIGYGYTF
TRBV7-9,TRBJ2-1,CASTLTSGSIGNEQFF
TRBV5-1,TRBJ1-3,CASRTDRAEGNTIYF
TRBV7-2,TRBJ1-1,CASSFNHRGFAEAFF
TRBV2,TRBJ2-1,CASTRRAGNNEQFF
TRBV11-2,TRBJ1-2,CASSSPRTAKTTNYGYTF
TRBV29-1,TRBJ2-1,CSVEVKSSYNEQFF
TRBV7-2,TRBJ2-3,CASSLDSATDTQYF
TRBV7-6,TRBJ2-5,CASSLVVNQETQYF